This TCR beta chain is from a study of blood T cells in healthy people across ages. Across the study: Per two T cells, about one barcoded beta molecule was captured through template switching.

A sample-barcoded 5' primer and a J-beta primer mix were used in a second PCR of roughly 6 to 12 cycles. TCRdb recomputed calls from the 5' RACE reads with MiXCR, one row per CDR3 protein. Of hundreds of thousands of distinct CDR3 sequences in the sample, 50% to 65% were seen once. PBMCs numbering at least 6.5 million were isolated per sample. Germline-derived CDR1 and CDR2 are SEHNR and FQNEAQ (reference sequence). Trimming removed 5 bases at V and 5 bases at J, with 19 bases between. The CDR3 totals 15 residues. The chain combines TRBV7-9 with TRBJ2-7, with D tentatively TRBD1 or TRBD2 (6 bases each). The receptor's source is a man at least 80 years old in good health. The sequencing input was blood. The CDR3 DNA sequence: TGTGCCAGCAGCAGTCGACGAGGGGGAGGAGACGAGCAGTACTTC. This sequence encodes CASSSRRGGGDEQYF.